This note documents a single T cell receptor beta chain sequence. Germline loops: CDR1 SGDLS, CDR2 YYNGEE. Trimming stripped 3 bases from V and 4 bases from J, with 8 bases between. This CDR3 is 13 amino acids long. This sample is part of a study of blood T cells in healthy people across ages. Next came a second PCR, run for about 6 to 12 cycles, which used a sample-barcoded 5' primer along with a J-beta primer mix. Tags on each cDNA molecule came from a template-switch adaptor with 12 random nucleotides. TCRdb itself ran the 5' RACE reads through MiXCR, one entry per CDR3 protein. The sample consists of 800,000 or so distinct CDR3 sequences, around two thirds of them appearing once.

The sequence was obtained from a man younger than 45 in good health. The rearrangement joins TRBV9 to TRBJ2-1; tentative D call: TRBD1 (5 bases). Sequencing was done on a sample of blood. The CDR3 DNA reads TGTGCCAGCAGCGGGGGCAGGTACAATGAGCAGTTCTTC. As protein: CASSGGRYNEQFF.